A single sample is the source of the 2 T cell receptor beta chains below, sequenced in a study of CD8 T cells in Susac syndrome. RNA was extracted with the RNeasy kit, and a quantity of roughly 0.45 to 1 ug was reverse transcribed using random hexamers. TCRdb independently ran MiXCR on the immunoSEQ multiplex PCR reads; one entry per CDR3 protein. The repertoire holds under 550,000 distinct CDR3 sequences, with approximately 85% as singletons. What was sequenced was CD8+ T cells from PBMCs. Receptors were obtained from a human donor with multiple sclerosis.

The rearrangement uses TRBV4-1 and TRBJ1-2, with D possibly TRBD1 on 6 matching bases. The germline V gene encodes CDR1 MGHRA and CDR2 YSYEKL. Trimming took off 0 bases at V and 1 base at J, with 12 bases between the two ends. The CDR3 totals 16 residues. The CDR3 DNA reads TGCGCCAGCAGCCAAGATATGGACAGCGTTAACTATGGCTACACCTTC. It is translated as CASSQDMDSVNYGYTF.

The chain employs TRBV7-9 and TRBJ1-1; the match to TRBD1 covers 12 bases. The germline CDR1 and CDR2 sequences are SEHNR and FQNEAQ (reference sequence). V was clipped by 5 bases and J by 6 bases; unmatched bases: 1. The CDR3 runs to 13 residues. The chain's CDR3 is CASSRDRGPEAFF. CDR3 coding DNA: TGTGCCAGCAGCCGGGACAGGGGGCCTGAAGCTTTCTTT.